Presented here are 26 T cell receptor beta chains from one specimen sequenced in a study of T cells in Graves' hyperthyroidism and ophthalmopathy (dated by TCRdb to about 2019). The protocol used for the library was multiplex PCR. This sample was sequenced with an Illumina HiSeq 2000. The TCR beta CDR3 regions were amplified from the RNA transcripts. For the first round of RT-PCR on the TCR CDR3, the HTBI primer set was used together with the Qiagen OneStep RT-PCR kit. TCRdb applied fastp at Q25 and MiXCR to the public reads, then kept only in-frame beta chains. Identical CDR3 proteins give one entry, which carries the most common genes and DNA. The sample table contains around 200,000 distinct CDR3 sequences; only one count was recorded for about 18% of them. The ten largest clones represent around 29% of the sample. Sequenced input: blood. The source of these receptors is a woman aged 45 to 65 with Graves' hyperthyroidism.

At least ten counts were recorded for this clonotype. This chain uses TRBV7-6 with TRBJ2-3; D not resolved. The V gene lost 5 bases and the J gene lost 0 bases, with 6 bases spanning the gap. CDR1 SGHVS and CDR2 FNYEAQ come from the germline V gene. The CDR3 totals 13 residues. CDR3: CASSPHSTDTQYF. DNA of the CDR3: TGTGCCAGCAGCCCCCATAGCACAGATACGCAGTATTTT.

This clonotype was detected once. The V gene is TRBV28, the J gene TRBJ2-1, with D maybe TRBD2 (5 bases). Per germline, CDR1 MDHEN and CDR2 SYDVKM. The CDR3 contains 15 residues. The V end lost 3 bases, the J end lost 0 bases, and 9 bases lay between the germline ends. This CDR3 reads CASSFLGSSYNEQFF. CDR3 coding DNA: TGTGCCAGCAGTTTCTTGGGGAGCTCCTACAATGAGCAGTTCTTC.

In its sample, this clonotype was seen many times. V is TRBV7-8 and J is TRBJ2-5; no reliable D call. CDR1 is SGHVS, CDR2 FQNEAQ, per germline. V lost 3 bases and J lost 5, with 13 bases in between. This CDR3 region has 14 residues. The DNA for the CDR3 is TGTGCCAGCAGCTTTTATGGTCTAGGGGAGACCCAGTACTTC. It translates to CASSFYGLGETQYF.

This clonotype showed up many times. The chain links TRBV15 to TRBJ2-1; D possibly corresponds to TRBD1 (5 bases). The CDR3 extends over 11 amino acids. The germline V gene encodes CDR1 LNHNV and CDR2 YYDKDF (reference sequence). V lost 5 bases and J lost 10, with 9 bases in between. The CDR3 loop is CATSATGEQFF. The CDR3 DNA follows: TGTGCCACCAGCGCAACAGGAGAGCAGTTCTTC.

Ten or more counts support this clonotype. The gene calls are TRBV20-1 and TRBJ1-1; no clear D gene. Germline lookup yields CDR1 DFQATT and CDR2 SNEGSKA (reference sequence). V lost 1 base, J lost 3 bases, and 9 bases lay in between. CDR3 length equals 13 residues. The DNA for the CDR3 is TGCAGTGCTAGAGGGATTGTTTACACTGAAGCTTTCTTT. It specifies CSARGIVYTEAFF.

This clonotype was seen repeatedly, ten times or more. This chain uses TRBV11-1 with TRBJ2-1, with a possible D match to TRBD1 (6 bases). The CDR3 totals 14 residues. V lost 4 bases to trimming and J lost 7 bases, with 14 bases between them. Looked up from germline, CDR1 is SGHAT and CDR2 is FQDESV (reference sequence). CDR3 coding DNA: TGTGCCAGCAGCTACGGACAGCCTCGAAATGAGCAGTTCTTC. This gives the protein CASSYGQPRNEQFF.

This clonotype was counted ten times or more. V and J are TRBV7-6 and TRBJ2-7; 8 nucleotides line up with TRBD2. The germline gives CDR1 SGHVS, CDR2 FNYEAQ. CDR3 length equals 16 residues. V was clipped by 4 bases and J by 3 bases; unmatched bases: 11. CDR3 residues: CASSSLSAGGFYEQYF. The CDR3 DNA is TGTGCCAGCAGCTCCCTTTCTGCGGGGGGCTTCTACGAGCAGTACTTC.

V is TRBV18 and J is TRBJ1-2; no reliable D call. V was cut by 1 base and J by 5 bases, with 8 bases left in between. Germline V lookup: CDR1 KGHSH, CDR2 LQKENI. The CDR3 length is 13 residues. CDR3 nucleotides: TGTGCCAGCTCACCACAGGGCTTATATGGCTACACCTTC. Translation: CASSPQGLYGYTF.

The table lists this clonotype with a few counts. This rearrangement joins TRBV4-1 to TRBJ1-5; TRBD1 is a possible D gene (6 bases). Trimming stripped 0 bases from V and 3 bases from J, with 9 bases between. Germline loops: CDR1 MGHRA, CDR2 YSYEKL. This CDR3 has 15 amino acids. This chain's CDR3 is CASSQDQGNNQPQHF. The CDR3 region has the DNA TGCGCCAGCAGCCAAGATCAGGGGAACAATCAGCCCCAGCATTTT.

At least ten counts were recorded for this clonotype. J is TRBJ2-7 and V is TRBV11-2, with D perhaps matching TRBD2 (5 bases). The germline V gene encodes CDR1 SGHAT and CDR2 FQNNGV. The CDR3 has 13 residues. Deletions cut 2 bases from V and 3 bases from J, with 8 bases between. The CDR3 region has the DNA TGTGCCAGCAGCTTACTAGCCAGCTACGAGCAGTACTTC. Translating it yields CASSLLASYEQYF.

This clonotype was detected many times. The rearrangement joins TRBV6-2 or TRBV6-3 to TRBJ2-7; no firm D call. The CDR3 is made up of 12 amino acids. With 0 bases removed from V and 7 bases from J, the gap between germline ends came to 7 bases. The germline V gene has CDR1 MNHEY and CDR2 SVGEGT. This CDR3 reads CASSYSIGEQYF. The CDR3 DNA reads TGTGCCAGCAGTTACTCGATTGGAGAGCAGTACTTC.

In this sample, this clonotype turned up many times. The chain carries TRBV18 and TRBJ2-1; 11 bases line up with TRBD1. This CDR3 is built from 16 residues. Germline CDR1 is KGHSH and CDR2 is LQKENI. J was trimmed by 5 bases and V by 0 bases; bases with no gene match: 3. CDR3: CASSPPGQGGDNEQFF. The CDR3 bases are TGTGCCAGCTCACCACCGGGACAGGGGGGTGACAATGAGCAGTTCTTC.

In its sample, this clonotype was seen many times. The V gene is TRBV5-6, the J gene TRBJ2-1; weak D call: TRBD2 (5 bases). Germline loops: CDR1 SGHDT, CDR2 YYEEEE. The CDR3 spans 16 residues. V lost 3 bases to trimming and J lost 5 bases, with 18 bases between them. CDR3 region: CASSSTGRGAHNEQFF. For the CDR3, the DNA is TGTGCCAGCAGCTCGACCGGACGGGGTGCTCACAATGAGCAGTTCTTC.

The chain joins TRBV4-1 to TRBJ2-3; 9 bases line up with TRBD2. This CDR3 has 18 amino acids. V dropped 3 bases and J dropped 3; count of bases not matched to a gene: 13. Per germline, CDR1 MGHRA and CDR2 YSYEKL. In DNA, the CDR3 is TGCGCCAGCAGCCACGAGGGACGCGGGGGGGCTGGAACAGATACGCAGTATTTT. Translation: CASSHEGRGGAGTDTQYF.

This clonotype was seen ten or more times. The chain employs TRBV3-1 and TRBJ2-3; maybe TRBD2 (6 bases). The CDR3 has 15 residues. Per the germline V gene, CDR1 is LGHDT and CDR2 is YNNKEL (reference sequence). V lost 1 base and J 2 bases, leaving 10 bases between the germline ends. The CDR3 coding sequence is TGTGCCAGCAGCCAAGCTCGGGACTTCACAGATACGCAGTATTTT. This codes for CASSQARDFTDTQYF.

This clonotype appeared many times. The chain uses TRBV6-2 or TRBV6-3 and TRBJ2-1; the D is unclear. The germline CDR1 and CDR2 sequences are MNHEY and SVGEGT. The V and J ends lost 6 bases and 5 bases respectively, with 11 bases between them. The CDR3 is 13 amino acids. CDR3 residues: CASSPIFNNEQFF. The CDR3 DNA reads as TGTGCCAGCAGCCCCATTTTCAACAATGAGCAGTTCTTC.

At least ten counts were recorded for this clonotype. The V gene is TRBV28, the J gene TRBJ2-3; the D gene is possibly TRBD2 (5 bases). Germline V gives CDR1 MDHEN, CDR2 SYDVKM. The CDR3 has 13 amino acids. V was trimmed by 5 bases and J by 2 bases, leaving 8 bases between them. CDR3 loop: CASSPTNTDTQYF. In DNA, the CDR3 is TGTGCCAGCAGTCCGACTAACACAGATACGCAGTATTTT.

This clonotype was detected only a few times. CDR3 residues: CASSSGTGKNEQFF. Written as DNA, the CDR3 is TGTGCCAGCAGCTCCGGGACAGGGAAGAATGAGCAGTTCTTC. This chain links TRBV5-6 with TRBJ2-1, with 9 nucleotides matching TRBD1. The germline V gene has CDR1 SGHDT and CDR2 YYEEEE. The junction had 5 bases not matched to a gene; V was cut back by 3 bases and J by 7 bases. The CDR3 covers 14 residues. Variable domain in full (rest from reference TRBV5-6 and TRBJ2-1): DAGVTQSPTHLIKTRGQQVTLRCSPKSGHDTVSWYQQALGQGPQFIFQYYEEEERQRGNFPDRFSGHQFPNYSSELNVNALLLGDSALYLCASSSGTGKNEQFFGPGTRLTVL.

This clonotype was seen at least ten times. The rearrangement joins TRBV3-1 to TRBJ2-7; a weak D match, TRBD1 (6 bases). Germline V gene sequence: CDR1 LGHDT, CDR2 YNNKEL (reference sequence). The CDR3 sequence is 16 residues long. Trimming pared 1 base from V and 0 bases from J, leaving 13 bases between. CDR3 nucleotides: TGTGCCAGCAGCCAAGCTTCAGGACAGAGCTCCTACGAGCAGTACTTC. Its protein is CASSQASGQSSYEQYF.

This clonotype was counted only a few times. The chain has TRBV18 and TRBJ2-5; tentative D call: TRBD1 (5 bases). V shed 3 bases and J shed 2 bases, with 16 bases lying between them. The CDR3 is 16 residues long. Per germline, CDR1 KGHSH and CDR2 LQKENI. The CDR3 here is CASSPLEDRKQETQYF. Written as DNA, the CDR3 is TGTGCCAGCTCACCCCTCGAAGACAGAAAACAAGAGACCCAGTACTTC.

This clonotype was seen at least ten times. The CDR3 coding sequence is TGTGCCAGCAGTCCAGGTCGGGAGGGCTACACCTTC. This translates into CASSPGREGYTF. The genes are TRBV5-5 and TRBJ1-2; D ambiguous. CDR3 length: 12 residues. Germline V gene lookup returns CDR1 SGHKS and CDR2 YYEKEE (reference sequence). With 5 bases removed from V and 8 bases from J, the gap between germline ends came to 13 bases.

The chain joins TRBV4-1 to TRBJ1-4; D gene unclear. Trimming left V 3 bases short and J 0 bases short, with 20 bases between. Looked up from germline, CDR1 is MGHRA and CDR2 is YSYEKL. The CDR3 length is 19 residues. The chain's CDR3 is CASSQLLRARLATNEKLFF. CDR3 nucleotide sequence: TGCGCCAGCAGCCAGCTTCTCCGGGCCCGGCTTGCAACTAATGAAAAACTGTTTTTT.

This clonotype showed up just a few times. The rearrangement links TRBV7-2 to TRBJ1-2, with 12 positions matching TRBD1. Unmatched junction bases numbered 6, after V lost 8 bases and J lost 2 bases. The CDR3 has 15 residues. The germline CDR1 and CDR2 sequences are SGHTA and FQGNSA. The CDR3 spells CASGGTGGLNYGYTF. DNA for the CDR3: TGTGCCAGCGGCGGGACAGGGGGCCTCAACTATGGCTACACCTTC. The variable domain in full, with the rest retrieved from reference TRBV7-2 and TRBJ1-2, is GAGVSQSPSNKVTEKGKDVELRCDPISGHTALYWYRQSLGQGLEFLIYFQGNSAPDKSGLPSDRFSAERTGGSVSTLTIQRTQQEDSAVYLCASGGTGGLNYGYTFGSGTRLTVV.

Ten or more counts support this clonotype. V is TRBV7-9 and J is TRBJ2-7; D could derive from TRBD1 or TRBD2 (5 bases each). V lost 3 bases and J lost 2, with 11 bases in between. Germline loops: CDR1 SEHNR, CDR2 FQNEAQ (reference sequence). CDR3 length: 14 amino acids. CDR3 nucleotide sequence: TGTGCCAGCAGCTTGGCCGGGACCACCTACGAGCAGTACTTC. Translated, it gives CASSLAGTTYEQYF.

Many counts were recorded for this clonotype. CDR3 in amino acids: CASSEDRRYGYTF. The CDR3 DNA reads as TGTGCCAGCAGTGAAGACAGGCGCTATGGCTACACCTTC. V usage is TRBV6-1 and J usage is TRBJ1-2, with D possibly being TRBD1 (5 bases). This CDR3 comprises 13 residues. Trimming cost V 1 base and J 4 bases, with 7 bases left between them. Germline V lookup: CDR1 MNHNS, CDR2 SASEGT.

This clonotype was counted ten times or more. This chain connects TRBV6-1 to TRBJ2-2; D not resolved. Germline V CDR1 and CDR2: MNHNS, SASEGT. The ends were cut back, 5 bases at V and 6 bases at J, with 7 bases in the middle. The CDR3 spans 12 residues. The CDR3 protein is CASSPLAGELFF. The CDR3 nucleotides read TGTGCCAGCAGTCCCTTAGCCGGGGAGCTGTTTTTT.